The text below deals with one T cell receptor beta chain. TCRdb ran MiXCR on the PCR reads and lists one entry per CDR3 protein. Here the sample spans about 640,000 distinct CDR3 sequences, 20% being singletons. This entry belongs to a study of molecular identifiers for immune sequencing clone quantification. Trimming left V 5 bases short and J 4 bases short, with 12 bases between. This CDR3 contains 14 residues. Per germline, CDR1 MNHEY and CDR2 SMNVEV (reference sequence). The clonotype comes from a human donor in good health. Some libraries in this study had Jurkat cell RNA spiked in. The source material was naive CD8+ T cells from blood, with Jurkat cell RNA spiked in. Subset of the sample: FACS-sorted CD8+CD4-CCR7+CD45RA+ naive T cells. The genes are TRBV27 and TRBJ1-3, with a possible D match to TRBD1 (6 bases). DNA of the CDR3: TGTGCCAGCAGTGTACAGGGTACGGGAAACACCATATATTTT. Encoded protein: CASSVQGTGNTIYF.